Listed here is a single TCR beta chain. Its antigen is still unknown. The data stem from a study of blood T cells in healthy people across ages. Combining a sample-barcoded 5' primer with a J-beta primer mix, a second PCR ran for roughly 6 to 12 cycles. TCRdb fed the 5' RACE reads into MiXCR, producing one record per CDR3 protein. The sample lists around 780,000 distinct CDR3 sequences, 56% seen once, with roughly 24% in the top ten. The people who gave samples were healthy Caucasians from Russia, aged roughly 6 to 100. Total RNA, at least 5 micrograms per sample, was extracted from PBMCs. General study points: Investigators treated diversity estimates from one million T cells as underestimates.

The sequencing sample was made of blood. The origin of this receptor is a man in his forties in good health.

The CDR3 region is CASAWDRGRGETQYF. The CDR3 DNA follows: TGTGCCAGCGCCTGGGACAGGGGGCGAGGAGAGACCCAGTACTTC. The V and J genes are TRBV12-3 or TRBV12-4 and TRBJ2-5; TRBD1 agrees at 12 bases. The CDR3 loop spans 15 amino acids. Trimming at V came to 8 bases and at J to 4 bases, leaving 8 bases not matched to a gene.